One sample yielded the 11 T cell receptor beta chains listed below, sequenced in a study of graft-versus-host responses after intestinal transplantation. The data were produced by immunoSEQ multiplex PCR, yet TCRdb's version contains in-frame clones alone and is incomplete. The sample holds tens of thousands of clones, more than 70% seen once. For these receptors, no antigen is known. The sample was unstimulated CD8+ T cells sorted from spleen or lymph node cells, taken before intestinal transplant. Every receptor here comes from a human donor who received an intestinal transplant.

This chain connects TRBV19 to TRBJ2-5; possibly TRBD1 for D (6 bases). V lost 3 bases to trimming and J lost 0 bases, with 8 bases between them. This CDR3 region has 14 residues. CDR1 is LNHDA and CDR2 is SQIVND in the germline V gene (reference sequence). This CDR3 is CASSITGYQETQYF. The DNA for the CDR3 is TGTGCCAGTAGTATTACAGGGTACCAAGAGACCCAGTACTTC. The whole variable domain, remainder taken from reference TRBV19 and TRBJ2-5, is DGGITQSPKYLFRKEGQNVTLSCEQNLNHDAMYWYRQDPGQGLRLIYYSQIVNDFQKGDIAEGYSVSREKKESFPLTVTSAQKNPTAFYLCASSITGYQETQYFGPGTRLLVL.

The chain joins TRBV2 to TRBJ1-2, with D hard to call. Germline CDR1 reads SNHLY; CDR2 reads FYNNEI. Trimming removed 1 base from V and 4 bases from J, with 10 bases in between. This CDR3 contains 14 residues. This CDR3 reads CASSEGTGIYGYTF. The CDR3 region has the DNA TGTGCCAGCAGTGAAGGGACGGGGATCTATGGCTACACCTTC.

This rearrangement joins TRBV6-1 to TRBJ1-5, with 7 bases that match TRBD1. The CDR3 runs to 14 residues. Germline assignment: CDR1 MNHNS and CDR2 SASEGT. Losses at the gene ends were 5 bases for V and 7 bases for J; bases not matched to a gene: 8. This chain's CDR3 is CASSRPGGFQPQHF. DNA of the CDR3: TGTGCCAGCAGTAGGCCAGGGGGATTCCAGCCCCAGCATTTT.

The chain uses TRBV4-1 and TRBJ2-1; 11 bases are shared with TRBD2. Per germline, CDR1 MGHRA and CDR2 YSYEKL. The CDR3 spans 15 residues. Trimming took 4 bases from V and 7 from J; bases not matched to a gene: 6. CDR3 coding DNA: TGCGCCAGCAGCCTGGGACTAGCGGAAGGAAATGAGCAGTTCTTC. Protein product: CASSLGLAEGNEQFF.

The V gene is TRBV15, the J gene TRBJ2-1; TRBD2 is a possible D gene (6 bases). V lost 3 bases, J lost 6 bases, and 15 bases lay in between. The length of the CDR3 is 15 residues. The germline V gene encodes CDR1 LNHNV and CDR2 YYDKDF (reference sequence). The CDR3 coding sequence is TGTGCCACCAGCAGGGTTCGACTAGGATCCAATGAGCAGTTCTTC. Translated, it gives CATSRVRLGSNEQFF. Full variable domain (rest looked up from reference TRBV15 and TRBJ2-1): DAMVIQNPRYQVTQFGKPVTLSCSQTLNHNVMYWYQQKSSQAPKLLFHYYDKDFNNEADTPDNFQSRRPNTSFCFLDIRSPGLGDTAMYLCATSRVRLGSNEQFFGPGTRLTVL.

This rearrangement joins TRBV29-1 to TRBJ2-7, with 9 bases matching TRBD1. The CDR3 spans 17 residues. Unmatched junction bases numbered 16, after V lost 7 bases and J lost 0 bases. Germline V gene sequence: CDR1 SQVTM, CDR2 ANQGSEA. The CDR3 DNA sequence: TGCAGCGCGTTTACAGGGGGCGCCGAAGATAGCTCCTACGAGCAGTACTTC. It encodes CSAFTGGAEDSSYEQYF.

V usage is TRBV27 and J usage is TRBJ2-7; 9 positions match TRBD2. With V trimmed by 3 bases and J by 2 bases, 8 bases remained unmatched. The CDR3 extends over 16 amino acids. CDR1 and CDR2 from the germline V gene are MNHEY and SMNVEV (reference sequence). CDR3 loop: CASSFRLAEDPYEQYF. The CDR3 DNA reads as TGTGCCAGCAGTTTCCGACTAGCGGAGGACCCCTACGAGCAGTACTTC.

The chain couples TRBV6-5 to TRBJ1-2; no clear D gene. The CDR3 has 13 residues. V was trimmed by 5 bases and J by 3 bases, leaving 10 bases between them. CDR1 is MNHEY, CDR2 SVGAGI, per germline. The CDR3 loop is CASSEVPDYGYTF. In DNA form, the CDR3 reads TGTGCCAGCAGTGAAGTTCCGGACTATGGCTACACCTTC.

V usage is TRBV6-1 and J usage is TRBJ1-4, with D maybe TRBD1 (5 bases). The germline V and J ends were trimmed by 0 bases and 4 bases, with 9 bases remaining between them. The length of the CDR3 is 15 residues. Germline V lookup: CDR1 MNHNS, CDR2 SASEGT. CDR3 nucleotide sequence: TGTGCCAGCAGTGAAGCCCCAGGGCTTAATGAAAAACTGTTTTTT. Translating it yields CASSEAPGLNEKLFF.

The genes are TRBV5-4 and TRBJ2-7; D is possibly TRBD2 (7 bases). Trimming removed 7 bases from V and 3 bases from J, with 14 bases in between. Germline V gene data show CDR1 as SGHNT and CDR2 as YYREEE (reference sequence). The CDR3 has 13 residues. CDR3 residues: CASPGQRGYEQYF. CDR3 bases: TGTGCCAGCCCCGGACAGCGGGGCTACGAGCAGTACTTC.

This chain connects TRBV5-1 to TRBJ1-2; D ambiguous. Germline CDR1 reads SGHRS; CDR2 reads YFSETQ. This CDR3 is 14 amino acids long. Trimming pared 3 bases from V and 5 bases from J, leaving 14 bases between. The CDR3 DNA reads TGCGCCAGCAGCTGGGGAGGGAGCGGGTATGGCTACACCTTC. Encoded protein: CASSWGGSGYGYTF. Supplemented by reference TRBV5-1 and TRBJ1-2, the full variable domain reads KAGVTQTPRYLIKTRGQQVTLSCSPISGHRSVSWYQQTPGQGLQFLFEYFSETQRNKGNFPGRFSGRQFSNSRSEMNVSTLELGDSALYLCASSWGGSGYGYTFGSGTRLTVV.